This record concerns one TCR beta chain sequence. Time point indicated: pretreatment peripheral blood. Only in-frame clones appear in the TCRdb table, and some are missing; sequencing was by immunoSEQ multiplex PCR. The sample holds tens of thousands of clones; approximately 86% are singletons and the top ten take just under 15%. The data were taken from a study of PD-L1 blockade in urothelial cancer. Trimming left V 2 bases short and J 8 bases short, with 15 bases between. Per germline, CDR1 MNHEY and CDR2 SVGAGI. There are 14 residues in the CDR3. The source is a man in his 60s with urothelial cancer. The chain joins TRBV6-5 to TRBJ1-2; possibly TRBD1 for D (6 bases). The sequencing used PBMCs, collected around atezolizumab (anti-PD-L1) treatment. The CDR3 region is CASSYGGLRGGYTF. CDR3 DNA: TGTGCCAGCAGTTACGGGGGTCTGAGGGGGGGCTACACCTTC.